A selection of T cell receptor beta chains follows, all from one sample in a study. Each CDR3 protein is one row after TCRdb ran MiXCR on the RT-PCR reads. In the table there are about 700,000 distinct CDR3 sequences, 14% of which are singletons. Sequences were obtained from memory CD4+ T cells from blood. The receptors originated from a female donor in good health, serving as a healthy control. Both conserved end residues are part of each CDR3. The order of the fields is CDR3 DNA, CDR3 protein, D gene, J gene, V gene, clone size. The D gene is left open where the match is weak. Clone size, where shown, is once, few, many, or a class for clones that have expanded.

CDR3nt: TGTGCCAGCAGCCCCACCGGGGCAGGGATGTATTCACCCCTCCACTTT; CDR3aa: CASSPTGAGMYSPLHF; d_gene: .; j_gene: TRBJ1-6; v_gene: TRBV7-2; abundance: many
CDR3nt: TGTGCCAGCAGCTCGATTCAGGTTAACACTGAAGCTTTCTTT; CDR3aa: CASSSIQVNTEAFF; d_gene: .; j_gene: TRBJ1-1; v_gene: TRBV5-6; abundance: many
CDR3nt: TGTGCCAGCAGGAAAGACAGGGGTCATCAGCCCCAGCATTTT; CDR3aa: CASRKDRGHQPQHF; d_gene: TRBD1; j_gene: TRBJ1-5; v_gene: TRBV28; abundance: few
CDR3nt: TGTGCCAGCAGCTTAGCGCATAGGGGGAGGGGCTACGAGCAGTACTTC; CDR3aa: CASSLAHRGRGYEQYF; d_gene: .; j_gene: TRBJ2-7; v_gene: TRBV7-6; abundance: few
CDR3nt: TGCAGTGCTGCCGGGGGCCTTGAGCAGTACTTC; CDR3aa: CSAAGGLEQYF; d_gene: .; j_gene: TRBJ2-7; v_gene: TRBV20-1; abundance: few
CDR3nt: TGTGCCAGCAGGATACAGGGTGGAAGCAATCAGCCCCAGCATTTT; CDR3aa: CASRIQGGSNQPQHF; d_gene: .; j_gene: TRBJ1-5; v_gene: TRBV27; abundance: few
CDR3nt: TGCAGTGCTAGAGAAGTAGGGAATGCAGGCTACACCTTC; CDR3aa: CSAREVGNAGYTF; d_gene: .; j_gene: TRBJ1-2; v_gene: TRBV20-1; abundance: few
CDR3nt: TGTGCCAGCAGCATCACAGGGGGGAGCACTAAAGCTTTCTTT; CDR3aa: CASSITGGSTKAFF; d_gene: TRBD1; j_gene: TRBJ1-1; v_gene: TRBV12-3/TRBV12-4; abundance: .
CDR3nt: TGTGCCAGCCAGGACAGGGACAATCAGCCCCAGCATTTT; CDR3aa: CASQDRDNQPQHF; d_gene: TRBD1; j_gene: TRBJ1-5; v_gene: TRBV6-2/TRBV6-3; abundance: .
CDR3nt: TGTGCCAGGGCTAGACCGGAGATGAGCTCTGGAAACACCATATATTTT; CDR3aa: CARARPEMSSGNTIYF; d_gene: .; j_gene: TRBJ1-3; v_gene: TRBV21-1; abundance: .
CDR3nt: TGCGCCAGCAGCCTCGGGTCCCATAATTCACCCCTCCACTTT; CDR3aa: CASSLGSHNSPLHF; d_gene: .; j_gene: TRBJ1-6; v_gene: TRBV5-1; abundance: .
CDR3nt: TGTGCCAGCAGCGTCCAACCCACAGATACGCAGTATTTT; CDR3aa: CASSVQPTDTQYF; d_gene: .; j_gene: TRBJ2-3; v_gene: TRBV9; abundance: few
CDR3nt: TGTGCCAGCAGCTTAGTTCGTACCTACGAGCAGTACTTC; CDR3aa: CASSLVRTYEQYF; d_gene: .; j_gene: TRBJ2-7; v_gene: TRBV7-2; abundance: many
CDR3nt: TGTGCCATCGGTGGGACAGGGTCGCAAGAGACCCAGTACTTC; CDR3aa: CAIGGTGSQETQYF; d_gene: TRBD1; j_gene: TRBJ2-5; v_gene: TRBV10-3; abundance: many
CDR3nt: TGCAGTGCTGGCTTAGCGGGAGGGAACCCCTACGAGCAGTACTTC; CDR3aa: CSAGLAGGNPYEQYF; d_gene: TRBD2; j_gene: TRBJ2-7; v_gene: TRBV20-1; abundance: .
CDR3nt: TGTGCCACCAGTGATCCGTGGACCCAGTACTTC; CDR3aa: CATSDPWTQYF; d_gene: .; j_gene: TRBJ2-5; v_gene: TRBV24-1; abundance: .
CDR3nt: TGCAGTGCTAGTGTAGCGGGGGACCGCAGGGAGCTGTTTTTT; CDR3aa: CSASVAGDRRELFF; d_gene: TRBD2; j_gene: TRBJ2-2; v_gene: TRBV20-1; abundance: few
CDR3nt: TGCAGTGCTATCGGGAGGGACACTGAAGCTTTCTTT; CDR3aa: CSAIGRDTEAFF; d_gene: .; j_gene: TRBJ1-1; v_gene: TRBV20-1; abundance: many
CDR3nt: TGCAGTGCCCCCCCCAGGGGGTACACCGGGGAGCTGTTTTTT; CDR3aa: CSAPPRGYTGELFF; d_gene: TRBD1; j_gene: TRBJ2-2; v_gene: TRBV20-1; abundance: few
CDR3nt: TGCAGTGCTAGTCAGGGGGAGGGGGACACTGAAGCTTTCTTT; CDR3aa: CSASQGEGDTEAFF; d_gene: TRBD1; j_gene: TRBJ1-1; v_gene: TRBV20-1; abundance: .
CDR3nt: TGTGCCAGCAGCCTTAGTGGGACTCTCGATCAGCCCCAGCATTTT; CDR3aa: CASSLSGTLDQPQHF; d_gene: .; j_gene: TRBJ1-5; v_gene: TRBV7-2; abundance: .
CDR3nt: TGTGCCAGCAGCCGCAGCTCCTACGAGCAGTACTTC; CDR3aa: CASSRSSYEQYF; d_gene: .; j_gene: TRBJ2-7; v_gene: TRBV6-5; abundance: many
CDR3nt: TGTGCCAGCAGTTATGGCAACTATGGCTACACCTTC; CDR3aa: CASSYGNYGYTF; d_gene: .; j_gene: TRBJ1-2; v_gene: TRBV12-3/TRBV12-4; abundance: .
CDR3nt: TGTGCCAGCAGCTTAGAGGGACTAGTCTACAATGAGCAGTTCTTC; CDR3aa: CASSLEGLVYNEQFF; d_gene: TRBD2; j_gene: TRBJ2-1; v_gene: TRBV11-2; abundance: .
CDR3nt: TGTGCCAGCAACTTTAATGGGGGGAGCCAGCAGTTCTTC; CDR3aa: CASNFNGGSQQFF; d_gene: .; j_gene: TRBJ2-1; v_gene: TRBV6-5; abundance: few
CDR3nt: TGTGCCAGCAGTTTAACCCATTATACAGAAGAGACCCAGTACTTC; CDR3aa: CASSLTHYTEETQYF; d_gene: .; j_gene: TRBJ2-5; v_gene: TRBV7-8; abundance: .
CDR3nt: TGCGCCAGCAGCCGCCTCTTAGCGGGAGCCGATGAGCAGTTCTTC; CDR3aa: CASSRLLAGADEQFF; d_gene: TRBD2; j_gene: TRBJ2-1; v_gene: TRBV4-3; abundance: .
CDR3nt: TGCAGCGTTGTTAGGACAGGGGGCACTGAAGCTTTCTTT; CDR3aa: CSVVRTGGTEAFF; d_gene: TRBD1; j_gene: TRBJ1-1; v_gene: TRBV29-1; abundance: .
CDR3nt: TGTGCCAGCAGTGACGGACAGGGAGAGACCCAGTACTTC; CDR3aa: CASSDGQGETQYF; d_gene: TRBD1; j_gene: TRBJ2-5; v_gene: TRBV6-1; abundance: many
CDR3nt: TGTGCCATCAGGGGACAGGGCCGAATCACTGAAGCTTTCTTT; CDR3aa: CAIRGQGRITEAFF; d_gene: TRBD1; j_gene: TRBJ1-1; v_gene: TRBV10-3; abundance: many
CDR3nt: TGTGCCAGCAGCTCCGGGACAGGGCACTCACCCCTCCACTTT; CDR3aa: CASSSGTGHSPLHF; d_gene: TRBD1; j_gene: TRBJ1-6; v_gene: TRBV7-9; abundance: .